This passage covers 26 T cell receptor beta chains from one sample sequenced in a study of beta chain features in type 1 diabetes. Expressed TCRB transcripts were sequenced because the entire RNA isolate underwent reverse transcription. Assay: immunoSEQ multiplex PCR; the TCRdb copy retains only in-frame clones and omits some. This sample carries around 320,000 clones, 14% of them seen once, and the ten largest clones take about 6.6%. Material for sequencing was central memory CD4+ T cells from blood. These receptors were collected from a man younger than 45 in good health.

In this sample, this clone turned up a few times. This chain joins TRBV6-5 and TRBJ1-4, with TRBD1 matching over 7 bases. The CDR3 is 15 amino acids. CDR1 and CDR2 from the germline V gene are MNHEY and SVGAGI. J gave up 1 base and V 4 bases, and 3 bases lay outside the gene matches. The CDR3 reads CASSSRQGTNEKLFF. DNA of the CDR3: TGTGCCAGCAGTTCCCGACAGGGAACTAATGAAAAACTGTTTTTT.

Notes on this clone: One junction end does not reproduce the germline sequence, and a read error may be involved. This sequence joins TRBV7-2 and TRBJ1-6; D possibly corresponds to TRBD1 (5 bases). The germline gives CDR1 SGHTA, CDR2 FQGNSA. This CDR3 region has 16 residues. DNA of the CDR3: TGCGCCAGCAGCCAAGATTCGGGGGCCTATAATTCACCCCTCCACTTT. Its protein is CASSQDSGAYNSPLHF.

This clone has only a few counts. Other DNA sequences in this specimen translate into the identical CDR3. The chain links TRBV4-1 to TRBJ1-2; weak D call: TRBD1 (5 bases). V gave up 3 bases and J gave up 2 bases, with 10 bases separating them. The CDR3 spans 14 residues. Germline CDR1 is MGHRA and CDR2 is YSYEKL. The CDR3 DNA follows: TGCGCCAGCAGCCAGGGACGGCAGAACTATGGCTACACCTTC. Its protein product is CASSQGRQNYGYTF.

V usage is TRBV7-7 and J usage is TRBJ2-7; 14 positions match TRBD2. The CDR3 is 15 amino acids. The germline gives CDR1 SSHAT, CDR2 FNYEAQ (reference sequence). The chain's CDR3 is CASSWGLAGVHEQYV. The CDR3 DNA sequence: TGTGCTAGCAGCTGGGGACTAGCGGGAGTCCACGAGCAGTACGTC.

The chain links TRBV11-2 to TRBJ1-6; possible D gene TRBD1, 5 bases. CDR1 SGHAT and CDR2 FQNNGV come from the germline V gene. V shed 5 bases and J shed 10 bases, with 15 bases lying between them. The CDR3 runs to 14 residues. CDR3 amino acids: CASSRQYGFSPLHF. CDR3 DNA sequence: TGTGCCAGCAGCCGACAGTACGGGTTCTCACCCCTCCACTTT.

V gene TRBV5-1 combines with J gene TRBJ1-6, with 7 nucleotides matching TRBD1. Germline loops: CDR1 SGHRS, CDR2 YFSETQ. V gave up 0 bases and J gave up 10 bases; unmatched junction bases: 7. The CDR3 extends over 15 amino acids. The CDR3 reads CASSLAEGARSPLHF. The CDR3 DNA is TGCGCCAGCAGCTTGGCCGAGGGGGCTCGGTCACCCCTCCACTTT. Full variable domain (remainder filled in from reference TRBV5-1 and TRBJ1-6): KAGVTQTPRYLIKTRGQQVTLSCSPISGHRSVSWYQQTPGQGLQFLFEYFSETQRNKGNFPGRFSGRQFSNSRSEMNVSTLELGDSALYLCASSLAEGARSPLHFGNGTRLTVT.

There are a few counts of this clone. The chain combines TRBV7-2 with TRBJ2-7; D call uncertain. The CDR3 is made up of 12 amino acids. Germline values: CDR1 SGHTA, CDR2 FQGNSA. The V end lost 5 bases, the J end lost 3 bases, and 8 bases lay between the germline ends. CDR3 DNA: TGTGCCAGCAGCCAGACATTCTACGAGCAGTACTTC. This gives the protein CASSQTFYEQYF.

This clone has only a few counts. This CDR3 is CASSVDRGNGYTF. The CDR3 bases are TGTGCCAGCAGCGTCGACAGGGGGAATGGCTACACCTTC. The chain employs TRBV7-2 and TRBJ1-2, with 9 bases that match TRBD1. Germline V CDR1 and CDR2: SGHTA, FQGNSA. J gave up 6 bases and V 5 bases, and 4 bases lay outside the gene matches. There are 13 residues in the CDR3.

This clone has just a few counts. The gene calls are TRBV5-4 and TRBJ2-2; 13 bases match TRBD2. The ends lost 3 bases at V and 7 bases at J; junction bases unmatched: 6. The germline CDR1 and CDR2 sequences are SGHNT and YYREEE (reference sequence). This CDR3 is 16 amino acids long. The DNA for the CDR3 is TGTGCCAGCAGCTCTGGACTAGCGGGGGCGGTCGGGGAGCTGTTTTTT. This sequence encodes CASSSGLAGAVGELFF.

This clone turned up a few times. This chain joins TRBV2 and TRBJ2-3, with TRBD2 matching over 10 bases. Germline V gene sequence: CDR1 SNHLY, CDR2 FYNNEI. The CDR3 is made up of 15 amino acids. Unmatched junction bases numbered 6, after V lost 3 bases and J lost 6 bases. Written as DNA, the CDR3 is TGTGCCAGCAGTGAGGACCTAGCGGGAGCCGATACGCAGTATTTT. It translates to CASSEDLAGADTQYF.

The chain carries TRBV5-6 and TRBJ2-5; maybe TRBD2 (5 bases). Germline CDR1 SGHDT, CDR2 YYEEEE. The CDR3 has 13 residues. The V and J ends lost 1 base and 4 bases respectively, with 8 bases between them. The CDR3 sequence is CASSLRGGETQYF. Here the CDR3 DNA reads TGTGCCAGCAGCTTGCGTGGAGGAGAGACCCAGTACTTC.

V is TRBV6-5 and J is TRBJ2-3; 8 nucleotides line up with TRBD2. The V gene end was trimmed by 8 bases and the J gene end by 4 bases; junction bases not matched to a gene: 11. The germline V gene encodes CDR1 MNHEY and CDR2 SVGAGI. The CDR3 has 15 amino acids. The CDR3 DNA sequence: TGTGCCAGCTTAAGCGGGAGTCTCGGGGCAGATACGCAGTATTTT. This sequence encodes CASLSGSLGADTQYF.

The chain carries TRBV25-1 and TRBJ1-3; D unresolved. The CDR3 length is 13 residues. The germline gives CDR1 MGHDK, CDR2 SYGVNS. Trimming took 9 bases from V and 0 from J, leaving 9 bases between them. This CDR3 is CARSGSSGNTIYF. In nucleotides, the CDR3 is TGTGCCAGGTCCGGGAGCTCTGGAAACACCATATATTTT.

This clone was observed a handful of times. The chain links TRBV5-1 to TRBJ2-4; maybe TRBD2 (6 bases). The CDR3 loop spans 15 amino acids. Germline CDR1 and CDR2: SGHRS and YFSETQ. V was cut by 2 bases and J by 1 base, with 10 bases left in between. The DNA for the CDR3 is TGCGCCAGCAGCTTACAGGCGGGGGCCAAAAACATTCAGTACTTC. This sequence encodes CASSLQAGAKNIQYF.

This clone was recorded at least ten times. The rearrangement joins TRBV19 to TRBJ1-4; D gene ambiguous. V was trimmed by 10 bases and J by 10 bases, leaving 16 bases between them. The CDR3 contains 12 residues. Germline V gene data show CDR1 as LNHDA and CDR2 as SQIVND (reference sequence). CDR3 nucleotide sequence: TGTGCCACCACGGACTACCTGGGAAAACTGTTTTTT. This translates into CATTDYLGKLFF. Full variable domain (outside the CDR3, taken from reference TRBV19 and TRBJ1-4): DGGITQSPKYLFRKEGQNVTLSCEQNLNHDAMYWYRQDPGQGLRLIYYSQIVNDFQKGDIAEGYSVSREKKESFPLTVTSAQKNPTAFYLCATTDYLGKLFFGSGTQLSVL.

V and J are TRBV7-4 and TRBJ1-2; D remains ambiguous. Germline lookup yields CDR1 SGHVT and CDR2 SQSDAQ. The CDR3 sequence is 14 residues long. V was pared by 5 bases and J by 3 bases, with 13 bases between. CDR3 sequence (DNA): TGTGCCAGCAGCAAGGAGTGGAGAGACTATGGCTACACCTTC. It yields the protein CASSKEWRDYGYTF.

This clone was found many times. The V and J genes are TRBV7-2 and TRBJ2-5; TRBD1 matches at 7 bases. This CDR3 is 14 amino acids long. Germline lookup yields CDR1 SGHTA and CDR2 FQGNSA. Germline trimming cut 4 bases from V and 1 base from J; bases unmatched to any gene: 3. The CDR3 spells CASSSRTGQETQYF. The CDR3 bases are TGTGCCAGCAGCTCTAGGACAGGCCAAGAGACCCAGTACTTC.

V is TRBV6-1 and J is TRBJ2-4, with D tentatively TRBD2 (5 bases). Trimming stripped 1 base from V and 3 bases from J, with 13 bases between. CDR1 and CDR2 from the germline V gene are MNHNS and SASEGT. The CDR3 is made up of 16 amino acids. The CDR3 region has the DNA TGTGCCAGCAGTGAAGACACTAGACACGGCAAAAACATTCAGTACTTC. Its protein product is CASSEDTRHGKNIQYF.

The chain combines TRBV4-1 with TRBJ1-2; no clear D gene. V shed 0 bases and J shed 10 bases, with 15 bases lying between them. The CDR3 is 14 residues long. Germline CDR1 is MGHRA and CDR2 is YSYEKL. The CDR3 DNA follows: TGCGCCAGCAGCCAAGAGGGCCTTACGAGGGACTACACCTTC. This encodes CASSQEGLTRDYTF.

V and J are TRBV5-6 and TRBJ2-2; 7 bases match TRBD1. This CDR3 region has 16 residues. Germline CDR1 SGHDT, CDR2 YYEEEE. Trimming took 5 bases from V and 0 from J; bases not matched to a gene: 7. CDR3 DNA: TGTGCCAGCAGGATGGAACAGGGGTCGAACACCGGGGAGCTGTTTTTT. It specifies CASRMEQGSNTGELFF.

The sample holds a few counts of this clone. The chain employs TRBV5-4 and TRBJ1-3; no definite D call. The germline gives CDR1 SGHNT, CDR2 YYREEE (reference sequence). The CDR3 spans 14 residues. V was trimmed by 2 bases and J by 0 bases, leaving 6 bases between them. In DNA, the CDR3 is TGTGCCAGCAGCTTCGCTGCCTCTGGAAACACCATATATTTT. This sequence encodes CASSFAASGNTIYF. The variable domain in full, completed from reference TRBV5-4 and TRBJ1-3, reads ETGVTQSPTHLIKTRGQQVTLRCSSQSGHNTVSWYQQALGQGPQFIFQYYREEENGRGNFPPRFSGLQFPNYSSELNVNALELDDSALYLCASSFAASGNTIYFGEGSWLTVV.

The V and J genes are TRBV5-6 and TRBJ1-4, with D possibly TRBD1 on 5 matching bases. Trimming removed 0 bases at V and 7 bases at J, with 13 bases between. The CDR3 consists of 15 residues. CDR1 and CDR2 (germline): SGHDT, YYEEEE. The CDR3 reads CASSLVGRESEKLFF. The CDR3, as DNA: TGTGCCAGCAGCTTGGTAGGCAGGGAGAGTGAAAAACTGTTTTTT.

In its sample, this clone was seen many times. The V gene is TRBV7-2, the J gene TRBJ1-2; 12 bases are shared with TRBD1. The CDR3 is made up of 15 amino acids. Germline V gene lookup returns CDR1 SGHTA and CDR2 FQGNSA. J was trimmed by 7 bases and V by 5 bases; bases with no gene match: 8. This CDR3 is CASSPRDRGRLGYTF. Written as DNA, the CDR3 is TGTGCCAGCAGCCCACGGGACAGGGGGCGTCTTGGCTACACCTTC. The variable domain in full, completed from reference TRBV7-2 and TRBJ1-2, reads GAGVSQSPSNKVTEKGKDVELRCDPISGHTALYWYRQSLGQGLEFLIYFQGNSAPDKSGLPSDRFSAERTGGSVSTLTIQRTQQEDSAVYLCASSPRDRGRLGYTFGSGTRLTVV.

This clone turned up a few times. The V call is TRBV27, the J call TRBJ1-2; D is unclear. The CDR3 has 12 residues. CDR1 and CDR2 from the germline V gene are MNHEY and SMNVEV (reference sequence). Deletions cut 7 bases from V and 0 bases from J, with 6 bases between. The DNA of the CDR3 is TGTGCCAGCAAACAAGCTAACTATGGCTACACCTTC. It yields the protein CASKQANYGYTF.

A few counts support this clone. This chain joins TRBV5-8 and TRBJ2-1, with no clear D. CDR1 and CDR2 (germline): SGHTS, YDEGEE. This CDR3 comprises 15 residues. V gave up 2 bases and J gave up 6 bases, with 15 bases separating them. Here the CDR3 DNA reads TGTGCCAGCAGCTTTCCGACTGGGCCCTCCAATGAGCAGTTCTTC. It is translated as CASSFPTGPSNEQFF.

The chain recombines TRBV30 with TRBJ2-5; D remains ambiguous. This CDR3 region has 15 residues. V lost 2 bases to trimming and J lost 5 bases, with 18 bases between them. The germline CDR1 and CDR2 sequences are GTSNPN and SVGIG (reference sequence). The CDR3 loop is CAWSLRRNKGETQYF. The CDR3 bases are TGTGCCTGGAGTCTAAGACGGAATAAAGGGGAGACCCAGTACTTC.